This paragraph reports one T cell receptor (beta chain). This record comes from a study of T cell responses to AZD1222 COVID-19 vaccine. Produced via immunoSEQ multiplex PCR; TCRdb's table is partial and in-frame only. The sample has some 110,000 clones, 75% to 90% seen once. V was cut by 3 bases and J by 7 bases, with 15 bases left in between. Germline lookup yields CDR1 KGHDR and CDR2 SFDVKD. The CDR3 runs 15 residues. The clonotype comes from an adult who received the AZD1222 COVID-19 vaccine. The chain has TRBV24-1 and TRBJ1-3; D is uncertain. The specimen was peripheral blood, collected 28 days after the second AZD1222 dose. The CDR3 sequence: CATSDPHPHTNTIYF. DNA for the CDR3: TGTGCCACCAGTGATCCCCACCCCCATACGAACACCATATATTTT.